What follows are 21 T cell receptor beta chains derived from one specimen sequenced in a study of shared clonotypes between healthy human individuals (dated by TCRdb to between 2020 and 2021). The protocol used for the library was the immunoSEQ multiplex PCR assay. The immuneACCESS repertoire file appears here via TCRdb, limited to in-frame rearrangements. These files lack a portion of the clones; in checked studies, under half of the deficit traces to unresolved V genes, and the cause of the others is not known. The sample table records approximately 2.5 million clones; roughly 93% of these occur just once. Clones ranked in the top ten supply 0.36% of the sample. Sequencing was carried out using naive CD4+ T cells from PBMCs. The cell subset or site label of this sample denotes: CD45RA+ positively selected. All receptors derive from a man aged 18 to 35 in good health. Some clones in this sample may be carry-over from other donors' samples.

V usage is TRBV5-1 and J usage is TRBJ2-7; the match to TRBD2 covers 7 bases. Trimming removed 4 bases from V and 8 bases from J; junction bases left unmatched: 18. This CDR3 is 16 amino acids long. Germline V CDR1 and CDR2: SGHRS, YFSETQ. CDR3 coding DNA: TGCGCCAGCAGCCCAAGGCCGACTAGCACGAAAGAGAAGCAGTACTTC. Protein sequence: CASSPRPTSTKEKQYF.

For this clone: The sample contains more than one DNA sequence encoding this CDR3. V and J are TRBV11-2 and TRBJ2-1; unclear D gene. V lost 1 base, J lost 9 bases, and 4 bases lay in between. From germline, CDR1 is SGHAT and CDR2 FQNNGV. CDR3 length: 11 amino acids. DNA of the CDR3: TGTGCCAGCAGCTTAGCGGGTGAGCAGTTCTTC. It yields the protein CASSLAGEQFF.

V usage is TRBV28 and J usage is TRBJ2-2; 10 bases are a match to TRBD2. Germline assignment: CDR1 MDHEN and CDR2 SYDVKM. This CDR3 comprises 16 residues. The trim removed 8 bases at V and 5 bases at J, leaving 11 bases unmatched. CDR3 bases: TGTGCCAGCGCCTACCTAGCGGGAGTGGAAACCGGGGAGCTGTTTTTT. Translating gives CASAYLAGVETGELFF.

The chain links TRBV28 to TRBJ2-7; TRBD1 matches 9 bases. The V segment lost 3 bases and the J segment 1 base; nucleotides outside the gene matches: 13. This CDR3 is 18 amino acids long. Germline V lookup: CDR1 MDHEN, CDR2 SYDVKM. This CDR3 is CASSLSPGQGFSSYEQYF. CDR3 nucleotide sequence: TGTGCCAGCAGTTTGAGTCCGGGACAGGGTTTTTCATCCTACGAGCAGTACTTC.

The V gene is TRBV7-3, the J gene TRBJ1-5, with TRBD1 matching 7 bases. V lost 0 bases to trimming and J lost 0 bases; unmatched junction nucleotides: 5. Looked up from germline, CDR1 is SGHTA and CDR2 is FQGTGA. The CDR3 extends over 17 amino acids. CDR3 nucleotide sequence: TGTGCCAGCAGCTTAACCCCCGGGACAGATAGCAATCAGCCCCAGCATTTT. This gives the protein CASSLTPGTDSNQPQHF.

Comment on this clone: The sample has other DNA sequences that encode this CDR3 too. V usage is TRBV5-1 and J usage is TRBJ2-1; maybe TRBD2 (6 bases). The ends were cut back, 0 bases at V and 2 bases at J, with 9 bases in the middle. Germline lookup yields CDR1 SGHRS and CDR2 YFSETQ. There are 15 residues in the CDR3. Here the CDR3 reads CASSLGAGPYNEQFF. CDR3 coding DNA: TGCGCCAGCAGCTTGGGTGCGGGACCCTACAATGAGCAGTTCTTC.

This clone was seen a single time. The chain has TRBV2 and TRBJ2-5, with TRBD1 matching over 9 bases. This CDR3 has 15 amino acids. The V and J ends lost 7 bases and 4 bases, in that order; junction bases with no gene match: 10. CDR1 SNHLY and CDR2 FYNNEI come from the germline V gene. CDR3 residues: CASNRDRVPGETQYF. CDR3 coding DNA: TGTGCCAGCAACCGGGACAGGGTCCCAGGAGAGACCCAGTACTTC. The full variable domain, completed using reference TRBV2 and TRBJ2-5, is EPEVTQTPSHQVTQMGQEVILRCVPISNHLYFYWYRQILGQKVEFLVSFYNNEISEKSEIFDDQFSVERPDGSNFTLKIRSTKLEDSAMYFCASNRDRVPGETQYFGPGTRLLVL.

The rearrangement uses TRBV5-4 and TRBJ2-3; D might be TRBD1 (6 bases). The CDR3 is made up of 15 amino acids. Trimming cost V 5 bases and J 0 bases, with 13 bases left between them. Germline-derived CDR1 and CDR2 are SGHNT and YYREEE (reference sequence). The CDR3 sequence is CASRKGGTSTDTQYF. The DNA for the CDR3 is TGTGCCAGCAGGAAAGGGGGTACTAGCACAGATACGCAGTATTTT.

This sequence joins TRBV14 and TRBJ1-2, with no clear D. The CDR3 is made up of 15 amino acids. Germline CDR1 reads SGHDN; CDR2 reads FVKESK. The V end was cut by 4 bases, the J end by 4 bases, with 16 bases between. In nucleotides, the CDR3 is TGTGCCAGCAGCCGAGGGAAAGGATGGAGCTATGGCTACACCTTC. Protein sequence: CASSRGKGWSYGYTF.

The V and J genes are TRBV15 and TRBJ2-2; D could derive from TRBD1 or TRBD2 (5 bases each). This CDR3 is built from 14 residues. The ends were cut back, 3 bases at V and 6 bases at J, with 11 bases in the middle. CDR1 and CDR2 (germline): LNHNV, YYDKDF (reference sequence). CDR3 sequence reads: CATSSFRDAGELFF. The CDR3 region has the DNA TGTGCCACCAGCAGTTTCAGGGACGCCGGGGAGCTGTTTTTT.

This clone was seen only once. The chain links TRBV18 to TRBJ2-5; D is uncertain. V was shortened by 8 bases and J by 5 bases, with 6 bases between the two germline ends. The CDR3 is made up of 10 amino acids. CDR1 is KGHSH, CDR2 LQKENI, per germline. The CDR3 loop reads CASAGETQYF. The CDR3 coding sequence is TGTGCCAGCGCCGGTGAGACCCAGTACTTC.

This chain connects TRBV9 to TRBJ2-7; D tentatively fits TRBD1 or TRBD2 (5 bases each). Germline lookup yields CDR1 SGDLS and CDR2 YYNGEE. The CDR3 sequence is 15 residues long. Deletions cut 2 bases from V and 5 bases from J, with 17 bases between. CDR3 sequence (DNA): TGTGCCAGCAGCGTCGACCTCCGGGACGTCCACGAGCAGTACTTC. Its translation is CASSVDLRDVHEQYF.

This chain links TRBV28 with TRBJ1-2; D unresolved. The germline V and J ends were trimmed by 1 base and 8 bases, with 17 bases remaining between them. Looked up from germline, CDR1 is MDHEN and CDR2 is SYDVKM. The CDR3 has 15 residues. CDR3 region: CASSLFPLLGAGYTF. The CDR3 DNA follows: TGTGCCAGCAGTTTATTCCCCCTCCTCGGCGCGGGCTACACCTTC.

The gene calls are TRBV7-9 and TRBJ2-7; 7 bases are a match to TRBD1. Germline V gene lookup returns CDR1 SEHNR and CDR2 FQNEAQ (reference sequence). The CDR3 runs 14 residues. V was pared by 4 bases and J by 1 base, with 4 bases of the junction left unmatched. For the CDR3, the DNA is TGTGCCAGCAGCTCACAGGGGAATTCCTACGAGCAGTACTTC. As protein: CASSSQGNSYEQYF.

The genes are TRBV19 and TRBJ2-1; TRBD1 might be the D (6 bases). This CDR3 spans 15 amino acids. Trimming removed 7 bases from V and 0 bases from J, with 13 bases in between. The V gene's germline CDR1 is LNHDA and CDR2 SQIVND (reference sequence). The chain's CDR3 is CASTTQGSSYNEQFF. Written as DNA, the CDR3 is TGTGCCAGTACCACTCAGGGGAGCTCCTACAATGAGCAGTTCTTC.

The rearrangement joins TRBV16 to TRBJ2-1; D is ambiguous. CDR1 is KGHSY and CDR2 is FQNENV in the germline V gene. CDR3 size: 14 residues. The V and J ends lost 2 bases and 5 bases respectively, with 10 bases between them. The CDR3, as DNA: TGTGCCAGCAGCCAACCGAAACGACACAATGAGCAGTTCTTC. It codes for CASSQPKRHNEQFF.

This clone was seen once. The V call is TRBV11-1, the J call TRBJ2-7, with 7 bases lining up with TRBD1. V trimming: 4 bases; J trimming: 2 bases; junction bases outside the gene matches: 5. The germline gives CDR1 SGHAT, CDR2 FQDESV (reference sequence). The length of the CDR3 is 14 residues. CDR3 region: CASSYSRGTYEQYF. The CDR3 DNA is TGTGCCAGCAGCTACAGCAGGGGGACCTACGAGCAGTACTTC.

This clone was recorded a few times. The chain employs TRBV7-9 and TRBJ1-2; D gene uncertain. Germline CDR1 reads SEHNR; CDR2 reads FQNEAQ (reference sequence). This CDR3 is built from 13 residues. V was shortened by 2 bases and J by 3 bases, with 7 bases between the two germline ends. This chain's CDR3 is CASSLSWDYGYTF. Here the CDR3 DNA reads TGTGCCAGCAGCTTATCGTGGGACTATGGCTACACCTTC. Full variable domain (outside the CDR3, taken from reference TRBV7-9 and TRBJ1-2): DTGVSQNPRHKITKRGQNVTFRCDPISEHNRLYWYRQTLGQGPEFLTYFQNEAQLEKSRLLSDRFSAERPKGSFSTLEIQRTEQGDSAMYLCASSLSWDYGYTFGSGTRLTVV.

Comment on this clone: Other DNA sequences of this sample code for an identical CDR3. The chain uses TRBV2 and TRBJ1-2; 7 bases are a match to TRBD1. J lost 2 bases, V lost 5 bases, and 2 bases had no gene match. Germline CDR1 is SNHLY and CDR2 is FYNNEI. The CDR3 has 13 amino acids. CDR3 in DNA: TGTGCCAGCAGTTTGGACAGGAACTATGGCTACACCTTC. Translation gives CASSLDRNYGYTF.

On this clone: Other nucleotide sequences in the sample specify the same CDR3. This chain joins TRBV6-5 and TRBJ2-2; TRBD1 matches 9 bases. Per germline, CDR1 MNHEY and CDR2 SVGAGI. V shed 6 bases, J shed 6 bases, and the junction held 5 bases outside the gene matches. The length of the CDR3 is 14 residues. The CDR3 protein is CASRRTGGSGELFF. The DNA of the CDR3 is TGTGCCAGCAGACGCACAGGGGGCTCCGGGGAGCTGTTTTTT.

J is TRBJ2-3 and V is TRBV10-1; D is undetermined. The CDR3 loop spans 14 amino acids. The germline V gene has CDR1 WNHNN and CDR2 SYGVQD (reference sequence). V lost 2 bases, J lost 2 bases, and 8 bases lay in between. CDR3 nucleotide sequence: TGCGCCAGCAGTGAGCCCTATATCACAGATACGCAGTATTTT. This translates into CASSEPYITDTQYF.